Here is one T cell receptor (beta chain) with its context. The sample comes from a study of blood T cell repertoires in COVID-19. Using immunoSEQ multiplex PCR, the repertoire was profiled, and TCRdb retains in-frame clones only, with some absent. This sample carries around 260,000 clones, about nine tenths of them seen once, and the ten largest clones take approximately 3%. Specimen: peripheral blood. The origin of this receptor is a woman aged 25-40 years with active or convalescent COVID-19.

DNA of the CDR3: TGTGCCAGCAGTCAACCCGACAGGGGCACTGAAGCTTTCTTT. Its translation: CASSQPDRGTEAFF. The chain links TRBV27 to TRBJ1-1; 8 bases are a match to TRBD1. The junction had 6 bases not matched to a gene; V was cut back by 5 bases and J by 4 bases. This CDR3 is built from 14 residues. Germline V gives CDR1 MNHEY, CDR2 SMNVEV (reference sequence).